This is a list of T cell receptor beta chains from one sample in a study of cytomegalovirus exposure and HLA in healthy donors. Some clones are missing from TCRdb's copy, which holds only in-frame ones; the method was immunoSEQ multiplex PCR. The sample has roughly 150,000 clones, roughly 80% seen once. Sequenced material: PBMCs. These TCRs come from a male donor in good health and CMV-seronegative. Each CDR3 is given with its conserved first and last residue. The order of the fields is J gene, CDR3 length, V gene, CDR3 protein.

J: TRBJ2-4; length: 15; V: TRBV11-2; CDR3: CASTTWGGAKNIQYF
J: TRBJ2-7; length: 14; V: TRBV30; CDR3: CAWSVSGGPYEQYF
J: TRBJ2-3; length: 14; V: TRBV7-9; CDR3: CASSSWGPGDTQYF
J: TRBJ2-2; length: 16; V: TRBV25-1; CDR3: CASSPLLGTAAGELFF
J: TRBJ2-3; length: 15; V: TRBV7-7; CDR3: CASSPSGASTDTQYF
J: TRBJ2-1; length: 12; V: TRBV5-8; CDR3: CASSLLHNEQFF
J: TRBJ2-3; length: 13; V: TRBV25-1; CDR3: CASSEEWRDTQYF
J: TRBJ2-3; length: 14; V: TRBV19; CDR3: CATSSDPSTDTQYF
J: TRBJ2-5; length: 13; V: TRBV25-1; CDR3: CASSGQYQETQYF
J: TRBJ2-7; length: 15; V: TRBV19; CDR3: CASSRARGPSYEQYF
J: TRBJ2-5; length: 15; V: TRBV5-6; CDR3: CASSRSPGPQETQYF
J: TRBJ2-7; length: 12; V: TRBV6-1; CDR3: CASRSDGEEQYF
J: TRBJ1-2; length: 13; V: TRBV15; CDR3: CATRNDESYGYTF
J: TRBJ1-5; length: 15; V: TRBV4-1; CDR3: CASSPWEGGDQPQHF
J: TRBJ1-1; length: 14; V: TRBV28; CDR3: CASSQAGGNTEAFF
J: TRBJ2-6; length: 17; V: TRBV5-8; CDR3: CASSLPTGGAGANVLTF
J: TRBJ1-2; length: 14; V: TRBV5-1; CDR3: CASSPSPGGGGYTF
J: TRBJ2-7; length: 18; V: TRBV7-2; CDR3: CASSLSVAGTGGSYEQYF
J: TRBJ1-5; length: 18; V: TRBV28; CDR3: CASSLDRGGWGGNQPQHF
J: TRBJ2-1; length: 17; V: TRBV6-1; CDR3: CASSEGATSAPYNEQFF
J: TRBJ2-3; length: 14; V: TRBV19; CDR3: CASSPDRGTDTQYF
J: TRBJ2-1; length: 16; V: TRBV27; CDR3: CASSRMASSLQYEQFF
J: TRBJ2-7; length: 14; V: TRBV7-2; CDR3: CASSLATGSYEQYF
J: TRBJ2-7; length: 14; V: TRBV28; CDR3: CASSSRPKGAEQYF
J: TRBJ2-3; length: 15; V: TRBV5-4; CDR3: CASRGIAGAKDTQYF
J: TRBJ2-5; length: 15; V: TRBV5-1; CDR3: CASSFSPGVQETQYF
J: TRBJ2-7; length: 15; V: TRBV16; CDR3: CASSQSAQAYYEQYF
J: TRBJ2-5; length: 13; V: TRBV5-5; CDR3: CASSQGLWETQYF
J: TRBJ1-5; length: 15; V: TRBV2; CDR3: CASRFDSGGNQPQHF
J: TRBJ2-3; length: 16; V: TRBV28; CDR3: CASSLTGTGVEDTQYF
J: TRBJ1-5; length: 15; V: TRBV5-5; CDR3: CASSLGTGGNQPQHF
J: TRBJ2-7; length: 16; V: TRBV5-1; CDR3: CASSLNRGLRSYEQYF
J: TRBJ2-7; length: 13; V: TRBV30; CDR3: CAWSVGTAYEQYF
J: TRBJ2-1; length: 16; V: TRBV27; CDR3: CASSLYRRGRGNEQFF
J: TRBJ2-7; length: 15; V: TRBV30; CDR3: CAWNLGQGLSYEQYF
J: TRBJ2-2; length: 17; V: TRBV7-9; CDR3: CASKAGLAGINTGELFF
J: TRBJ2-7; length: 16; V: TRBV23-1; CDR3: CASSHGDRGISYEQYF
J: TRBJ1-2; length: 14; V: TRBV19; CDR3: CASSPNGQSYGYTF
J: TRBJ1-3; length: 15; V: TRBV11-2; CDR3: CASSPDRGPGNTIYF
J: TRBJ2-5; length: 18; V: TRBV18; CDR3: CASSPRYSGSRREETQYF
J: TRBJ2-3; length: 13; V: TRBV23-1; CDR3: CASSLSHEDTQYF
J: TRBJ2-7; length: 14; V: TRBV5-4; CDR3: CASSLRREPDEQYF
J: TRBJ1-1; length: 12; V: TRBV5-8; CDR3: CASLTSGTEAFF